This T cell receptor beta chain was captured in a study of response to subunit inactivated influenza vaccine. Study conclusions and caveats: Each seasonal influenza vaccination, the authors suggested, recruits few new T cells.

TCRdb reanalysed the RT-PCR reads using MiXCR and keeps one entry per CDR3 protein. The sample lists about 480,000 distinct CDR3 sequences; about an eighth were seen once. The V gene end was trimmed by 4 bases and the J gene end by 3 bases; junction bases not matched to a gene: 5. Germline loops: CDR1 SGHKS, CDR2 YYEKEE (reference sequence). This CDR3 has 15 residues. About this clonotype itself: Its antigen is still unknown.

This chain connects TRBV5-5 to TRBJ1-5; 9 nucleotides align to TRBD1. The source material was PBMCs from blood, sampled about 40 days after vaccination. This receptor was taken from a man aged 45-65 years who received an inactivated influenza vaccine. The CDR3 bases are TGTGCCAGCAGCCGGACAGGGGCGTTCAATCAGCCCCAGCATTTT. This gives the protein CASSRTGAFNQPQHF. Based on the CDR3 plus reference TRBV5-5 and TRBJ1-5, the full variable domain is DAGVTQSPTHLIKTRGQQVTLRCSPISGHKSVSWYQQVLGQGPQFIFQYYEKEERGRGNFPDRFSARQFPNYSSELNVNALLLGDSALYLCASSRTGAFNQPQHFGDGTRLSIL.